Listed below are T cell receptor beta chains from one sample, sequenced in a study of blood T cell repertoires in COVID-19. Method: immunoSEQ multiplex PCR; TCRdb's copy keeps in-frame clones and lacks some. Of around 200,000 clones detected, about 80% appear once; the ten largest clones hold 2.5% to 3%. The sequenced sample was peripheral blood. These receptors came from a woman in her forties with active or convalescent COVID-19. Both conserved end residues are part of each CDR3. D genes are given only for firm matches. The listing skips clone size in some rows; elsewhere it reads once, few, many or a size class.

j_gene | d_gene | v_gene | abundance | CDR3aa | CDR3nt
TRBJ1-3 | TRBD1 | TRBV7-9 | - | CASSWTGVVSGNTIYF | TGTGCCAGCAGCTGGACAGGGGTAGTTTCTGGAAACACCATATATTTT
TRBJ2-7 | TRBD2 | TRBV11-2 | - | CASSLASSGAGYEQYF | TGTGCCAGCAGCTTAGCGTCTAGCGGGGCCGGGTACGAGCAGTACTTC
TRBJ1-2 | - | TRBV12-3/TRBV12-4 | few | CASSSRGYTF | TGTGCCAGCAGTTCTAGGGGCTACACCTTC
TRBJ2-1 | TRBD2 | TRBV2 | - | CASSGKGVGLAGSSEQFF | TGTGCCAGCAGTGGAAAAGGGGTTGGACTAGCGGGGTCGAGTGAGCAGTTCTTC
TRBJ2-1 | TRBD1 | TRBV24-1 | - | CATSDWDSYNEQFF | TGTGCCACCAGTGATTGGGACAGTTACAATGAGCAGTTCTTC
TRBJ2-3 | - | TRBV19 | - | CASSIGGGPDTQYF | TGTGCCAGTAGTATAGGCGGGGGCCCAGATACGCAGTATTTT
TRBJ2-6 | - | TRBV11-2 | - | CASSFRAGASSGANVLTF | TGTGCCAGCAGCTTCCGGGCAGGGGCGAGCTCTGGGGCCAACGTCCTGACTTTC
TRBJ2-5 | - | TRBV28 | - | CASSQGGEETQYF | TGTGCCAGCTCCCAAGGGGGGGAAGAGACCCAGTACTTC
TRBJ2-3 | - | TRBV7-2 | - | CASSKTPRGVTDTQYF | TGTGCCAGCAGCAAGACCCCTAGGGGTGTCACAGATACGCAGTATTTT
TRBJ2-1 | - | TRBV5-8 | - | CASSLLGLYNEQFF | TGTGCCAGCAGCTTGTTGGGACTTTACAATGAGCAGTTCTTC
TRBJ2-7 | TRBD1 | TRBV11-3 | - | CASNQGQLTSYEQYF | TGTGCCAGCAACCAGGGACAGTTAACCTCCTACGAGCAGTACTTC
TRBJ1-6 | - | TRBV12-2 | - | CASRLTVDNSPLHF | TGTGCAAGTCGCTTGACAGTTGATAATTCACCCCTCCACTTT
TRBJ2-5 | - | TRBV5-4 | few | CASSLALVQYF | TGTGCCAGCAGCTTGGCTCTAGTACAGTACTTC
TRBJ2-1 | - | TRBV5-1 | - | CASSPELGDYNEQFF | TGCGCCAGCAGCCCCGAATTAGGAGATTACAATGAGCAGTTCTTC
TRBJ1-1 | TRBD1 | TRBV29-1 | - | CSANDRDTEAFF | TGCAGCGCCAATGACAGGGACACTGAAGCTTTCTTT
TRBJ2-2 | - | TRBV2 | - | CASSESGAGTGELFF | TGTGCCAGCAGTGAAAGCGGTGCGGGCACCGGGGAGCTGTTTTTT
TRBJ2-5 | TRBD2 | TRBV5-4 | - | CASSPPSGGSDETQYF | TGTGCCAGCAGCCCGCCCAGTGGCGGGAGTGATGAGACCCAGTACTTC
TRBJ2-1 | - | TRBV19 | - | CASSYLWGNNEQFF | TGTGCCAGTAGTTACCTTTGGGGCAACAATGAGCAGTTCTTC
TRBJ2-7 | - | TRBV4-2 | - | CASSQDKGPAYEQYF | TGTGCCAGCAGCCAAGACAAGGGGCCCGCCTACGAGCAGTACTTC
TRBJ1-2 | - | TRBV20-1 | - | CSASTSRGYTF | TGCAGTGCTAGCACAAGCAGGGGCTACACCTTC
TRBJ2-1 | TRBD1 | TRBV7-8 | - | CASSIRTGDYNEQFF | TGTGCCAGCAGCATACGGACAGGGGATTACAATGAGCAGTTCTTC
TRBJ2-3 | TRBD2 | TRBV7-9 | - | CASSLTSGGTDTQYF | TGTGCCAGCAGCTTAACCAGCGGGGGCACAGATACGCAGTATTTT
TRBJ2-2 | - | TRBV7-8 | - | CASSLQLELFF | TGTGCCAGCAGCCTCCAACTGGAGCTGTTTTTT
TRBJ1-4 | - | TRBV6-5 | - | CATELGLTTNEKLFF | TGTGCCACCGAACTAGGACTGACAACTAATGAAAAACTGTTTTTT
TRBJ2-1 | - | TRBV11-3 | - | CASSLDLVSTGNEQFF | TGTGCCAGCAGCTTAGATCTAGTAAGCACAGGCAATGAGCAGTTCTTC
TRBJ2-1 | TRBD2 | TRBV19 | few | CASSASGGPHNEQFF | TGTGCCAGTAGTGCTAGCGGGGGGCCCCACAATGAGCAGTTCTTC
TRBJ1-4 | - | TRBV5-4 | - | CASSLGFNQGDEKLFF | TGTGCCAGCAGCTTGGGTTTTAATCAGGGCGATGAAAAACTGTTTTTT
TRBJ1-2 | - | TRBV5-1 | - | CASSLEGEGYGYTF | TGCGCCAGCAGCTTGGAGGGGGAAGGCTATGGCTACACCTTC
TRBJ2-5 | TRBD2 | TRBV3-1/TRBV3-2 | - | CASSRGGPETQYF | TGTGCCAGCAGCCGGGGAGGGCCGGAGACCCAGTACTTC
TRBJ2-2 | - | TRBV5-1 | - | CASSLVSPGNTGELFF | TGCGCCAGCAGCTTGGTTTCACCGGGGAACACCGGGGAGCTGTTTTTT
TRBJ2-5 | - | TRBV5-6 | - | CASSRRIQETQYF | TGTGCCAGCTCCCGGCGGATCCAAGAGACCCAGTACTTC
TRBJ2-2 | TRBD2 | TRBV7-3 | - | CASSSSGIGTGELFF | TGTGCCAGCAGCTCTAGCGGGATTGGCACCGGGGAGCTGTTTTTT
TRBJ1-1 | - | TRBV12-3/TRBV12-4 | few | CASSFDRNTEAFF | TGTGCCAGCAGTTTCGACAGGAACACTGAAGCTTTCTTT
TRBJ2-2 | - | TRBV15 | - | CATSRASGELFF | TGTGCCACCAGCAGAGCCAGCGGGGAGCTGTTTTTT